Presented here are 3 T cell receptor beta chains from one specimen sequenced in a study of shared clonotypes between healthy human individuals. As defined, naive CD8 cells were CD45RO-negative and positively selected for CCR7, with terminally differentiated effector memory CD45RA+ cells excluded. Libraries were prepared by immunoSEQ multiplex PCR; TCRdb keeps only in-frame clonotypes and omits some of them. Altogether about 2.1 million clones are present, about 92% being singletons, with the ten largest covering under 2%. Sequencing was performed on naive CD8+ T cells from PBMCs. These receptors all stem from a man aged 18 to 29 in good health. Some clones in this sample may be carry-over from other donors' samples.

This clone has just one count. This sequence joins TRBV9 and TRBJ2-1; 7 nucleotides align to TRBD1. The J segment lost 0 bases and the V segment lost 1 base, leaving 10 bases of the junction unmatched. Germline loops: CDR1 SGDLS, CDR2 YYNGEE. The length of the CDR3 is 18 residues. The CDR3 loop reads CASSVHPGTASSYNEQFF. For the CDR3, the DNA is TGTGCCAGCAGCGTACACCCCGGGACAGCGAGCTCCTACAATGAGCAGTTCTTC.

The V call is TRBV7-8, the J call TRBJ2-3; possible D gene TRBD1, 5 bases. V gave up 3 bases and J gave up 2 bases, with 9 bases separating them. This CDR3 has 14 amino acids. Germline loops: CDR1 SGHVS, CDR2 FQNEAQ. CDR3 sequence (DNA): TGTGCCAGCAGCTTTGCAGGGTACACAGATACGCAGTATTTT. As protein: CASSFAGYTDTQYF.

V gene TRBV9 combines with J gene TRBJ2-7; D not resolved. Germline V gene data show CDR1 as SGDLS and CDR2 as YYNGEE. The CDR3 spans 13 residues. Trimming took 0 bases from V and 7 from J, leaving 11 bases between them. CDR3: CASSVASMGEQYF. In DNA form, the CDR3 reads TGTGCCAGCAGCGTAGCCTCGATGGGGGAGCAGTACTTC.